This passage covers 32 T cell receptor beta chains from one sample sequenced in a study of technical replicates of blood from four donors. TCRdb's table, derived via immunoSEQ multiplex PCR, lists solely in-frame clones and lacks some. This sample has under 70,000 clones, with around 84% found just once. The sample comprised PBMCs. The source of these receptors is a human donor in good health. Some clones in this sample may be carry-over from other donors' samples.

The DNA of the CDR3 is TGCGCCAGCAGCCCCACTCCGGGACAGATGGGAGATACGCAGTATTTT. It encodes CASSPTPGQMGDTQYF. The V and J genes are TRBV5-1 and TRBJ2-3; 7 positions match TRBD1. CDR1 is SGHRS, CDR2 YFSETQ, per germline. The CDR3 loop spans 16 amino acids. V dropped 4 bases and J dropped 5; count of bases not matched to a gene: 13.

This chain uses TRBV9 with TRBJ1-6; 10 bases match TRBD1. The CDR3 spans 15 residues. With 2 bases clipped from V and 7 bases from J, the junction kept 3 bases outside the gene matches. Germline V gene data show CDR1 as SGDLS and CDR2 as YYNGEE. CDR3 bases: TGTGCCAGCAGCGTTGGGACAGGGGAAAATTCACCCCTCCACTTT. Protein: CASSVGTGENSPLHF.

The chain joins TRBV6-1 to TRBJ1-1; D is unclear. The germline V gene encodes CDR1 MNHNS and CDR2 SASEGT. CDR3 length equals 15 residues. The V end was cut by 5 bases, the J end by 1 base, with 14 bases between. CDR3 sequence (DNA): TGTGCCAGCAGTCCTCGACTGGTAGCGAACACTGAAGCTTTCTTT. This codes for CASSPRLVANTEAFF.

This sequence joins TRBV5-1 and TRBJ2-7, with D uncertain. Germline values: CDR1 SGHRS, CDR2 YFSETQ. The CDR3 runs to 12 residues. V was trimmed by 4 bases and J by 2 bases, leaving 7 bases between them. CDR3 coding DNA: TGCGCCAGCAGCCTATCGACCTACGAGCAGTACTTC. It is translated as CASSLSTYEQYF.

CDR3 sequence (DNA): TGTGCCTGGAGAGACTGGTACTCACCCCTCCACTTT. Translation gives CAWRDWYSPLHF. This sequence joins TRBV30 and TRBJ1-6; D is unresolved. Looked up from germline, CDR1 is GTSNPN and CDR2 is SVGIG (reference sequence). Trimming removed 3 bases from V and 10 bases from J, with 10 bases in between. The CDR3 has 12 residues.

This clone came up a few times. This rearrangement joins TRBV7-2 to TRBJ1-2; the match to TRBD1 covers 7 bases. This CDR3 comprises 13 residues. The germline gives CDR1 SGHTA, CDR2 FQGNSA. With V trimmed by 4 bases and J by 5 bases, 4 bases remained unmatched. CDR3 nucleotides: TGTGCCAGCAGCTCACAGGGGCCTTATGGCTACACCTTC. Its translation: CASSSQGPYGYTF.

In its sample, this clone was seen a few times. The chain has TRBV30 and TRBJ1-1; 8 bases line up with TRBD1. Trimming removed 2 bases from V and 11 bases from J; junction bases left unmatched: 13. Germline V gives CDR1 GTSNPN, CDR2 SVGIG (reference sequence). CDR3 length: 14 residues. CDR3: CAWSLTGAPFSAFF. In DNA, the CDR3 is TGTGCCTGGAGTCTGACAGGGGCTCCGTTTAGCGCTTTCTTT.

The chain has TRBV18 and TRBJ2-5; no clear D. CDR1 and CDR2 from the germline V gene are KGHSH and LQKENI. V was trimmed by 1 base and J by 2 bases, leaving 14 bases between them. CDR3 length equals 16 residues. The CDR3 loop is CASSPLAGANQETQYF. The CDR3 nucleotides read TGTGCCAGCTCACCACTGGCCGGAGCAAATCAAGAGACCCAGTACTTC.

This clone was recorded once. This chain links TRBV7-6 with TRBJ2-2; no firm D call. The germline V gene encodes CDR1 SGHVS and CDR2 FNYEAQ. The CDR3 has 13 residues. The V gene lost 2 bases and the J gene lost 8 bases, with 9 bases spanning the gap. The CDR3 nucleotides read TGTGCCAGCAGCTTACTGGCTTTGGGGGAGCTGTTTTTT. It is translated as CASSLLALGELFF.

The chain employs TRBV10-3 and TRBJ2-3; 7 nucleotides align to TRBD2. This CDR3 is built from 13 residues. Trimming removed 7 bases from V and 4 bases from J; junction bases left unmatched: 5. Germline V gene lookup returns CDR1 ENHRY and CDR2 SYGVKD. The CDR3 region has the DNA TGTGCCATCACCGCGGGAGAAGCAGATACGCAGTATTTT. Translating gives CAITAGEADTQYF.

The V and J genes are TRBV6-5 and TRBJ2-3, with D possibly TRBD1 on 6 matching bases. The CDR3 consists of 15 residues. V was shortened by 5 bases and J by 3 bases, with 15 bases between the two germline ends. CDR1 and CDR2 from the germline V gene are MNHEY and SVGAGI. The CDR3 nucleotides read TGTGCCAGCAGTCGGACAGAATCTCGGACAGATACGCAGTATTTT. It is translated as CASSRTESRTDTQYF.

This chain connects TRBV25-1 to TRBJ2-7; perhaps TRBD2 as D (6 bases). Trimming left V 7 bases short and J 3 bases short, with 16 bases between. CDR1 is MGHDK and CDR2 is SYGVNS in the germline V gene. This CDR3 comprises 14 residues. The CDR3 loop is CASTAAGSRYEQYF. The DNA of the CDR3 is TGTGCCAGCACCGCCGCGGGGTCGCGCTACGAGCAGTACTTC.

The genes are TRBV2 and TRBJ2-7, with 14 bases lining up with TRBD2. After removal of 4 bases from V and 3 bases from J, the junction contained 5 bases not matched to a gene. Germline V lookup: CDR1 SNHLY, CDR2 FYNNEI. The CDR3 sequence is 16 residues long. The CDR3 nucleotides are TGTGCCAGCAGTGGGGGACTAGCGGGAGTCGACTACGAGCAGTACTTC. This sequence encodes CASSGGLAGVDYEQYF.

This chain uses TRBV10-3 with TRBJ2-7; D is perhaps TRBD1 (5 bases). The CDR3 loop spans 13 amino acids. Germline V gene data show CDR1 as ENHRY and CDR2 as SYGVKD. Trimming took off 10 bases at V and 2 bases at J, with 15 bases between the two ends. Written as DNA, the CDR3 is TGTGCCACAAAGGGCCAGGGAACCTACGAGCAGTACTTC. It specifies CATKGQGTYEQYF.

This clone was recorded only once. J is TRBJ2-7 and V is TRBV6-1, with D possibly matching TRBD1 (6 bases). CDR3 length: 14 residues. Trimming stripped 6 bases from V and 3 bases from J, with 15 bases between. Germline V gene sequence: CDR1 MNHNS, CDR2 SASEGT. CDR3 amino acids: CASSARTDLYEQYF. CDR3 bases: TGTGCCAGCAGCGCTAGGACAGATCTCTACGAGCAGTACTTC.

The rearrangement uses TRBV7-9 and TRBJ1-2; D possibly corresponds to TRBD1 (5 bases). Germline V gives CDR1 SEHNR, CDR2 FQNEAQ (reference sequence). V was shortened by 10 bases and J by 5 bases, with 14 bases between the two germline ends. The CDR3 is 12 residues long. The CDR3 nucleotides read TGTGCCATAGTGGGGCAAGCATATGGCTACACCTTC. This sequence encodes CAIVGQAYGYTF.

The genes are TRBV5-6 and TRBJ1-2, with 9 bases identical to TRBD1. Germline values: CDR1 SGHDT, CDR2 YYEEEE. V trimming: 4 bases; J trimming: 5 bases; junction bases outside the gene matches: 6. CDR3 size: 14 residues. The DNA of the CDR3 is TGTGCCAGCAGCCTGAGACAGGGGGAGTATGGCTACACCTTC. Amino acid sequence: CASSLRQGEYGYTF.

Here the CDR3 DNA reads TGTGCCAGCAGTTCGTCCGGGACTAGTTCCCACGAGCAGTACTTC. As protein: CASSSSGTSSHEQYF. The chain combines TRBV6-5 with TRBJ2-7, with 8 bases fitting TRBD2. CDR3 length: 15 residues. V shed 4 bases and J 5 bases; nucleotides not matched to a gene: 10. Germline V gene sequence: CDR1 MNHEY, CDR2 SVGAGI.

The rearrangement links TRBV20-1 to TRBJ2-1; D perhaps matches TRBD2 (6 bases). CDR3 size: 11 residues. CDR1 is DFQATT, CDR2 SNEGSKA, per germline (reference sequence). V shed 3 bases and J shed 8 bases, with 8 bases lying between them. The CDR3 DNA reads TGCAGTGCTAGTTGGGAGGATGAGCAGTTCTTC. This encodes CSASWEDEQFF.

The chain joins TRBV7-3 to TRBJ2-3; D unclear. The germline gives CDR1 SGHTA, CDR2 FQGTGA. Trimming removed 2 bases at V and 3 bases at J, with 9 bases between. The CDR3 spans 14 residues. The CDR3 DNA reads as TGTGCCAGCAGCTTAGGTCAGAAGACAGATACGCAGTATTTT. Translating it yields CASSLGQKTDTQYF.

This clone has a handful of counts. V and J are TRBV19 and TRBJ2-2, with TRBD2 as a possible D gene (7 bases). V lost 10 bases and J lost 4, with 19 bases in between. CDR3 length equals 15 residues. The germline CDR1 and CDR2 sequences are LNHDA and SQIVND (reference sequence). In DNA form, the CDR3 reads TGTGCCACCCAAAACGGGGGGCAGTTCACCGGGGAGCTGTTTTTT. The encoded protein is CATQNGGQFTGELFF.

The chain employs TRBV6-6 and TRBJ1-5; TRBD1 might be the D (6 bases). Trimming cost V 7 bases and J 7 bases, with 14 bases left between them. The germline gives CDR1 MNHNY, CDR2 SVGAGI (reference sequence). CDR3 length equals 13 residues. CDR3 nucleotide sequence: TGTGCCAGCACGTACGGGGGGCAACAGCCCCAGCATTTT. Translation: CASTYGGQQPQHF.

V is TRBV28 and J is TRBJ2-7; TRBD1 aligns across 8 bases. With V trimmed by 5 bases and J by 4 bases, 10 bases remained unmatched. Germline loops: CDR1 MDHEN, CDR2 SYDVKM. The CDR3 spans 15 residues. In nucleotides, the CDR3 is TGTGCCAGCAGTCGCGGAGGGACAGGACATTACGAGCAGTACTTC. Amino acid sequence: CASSRGGTGHYEQYF.

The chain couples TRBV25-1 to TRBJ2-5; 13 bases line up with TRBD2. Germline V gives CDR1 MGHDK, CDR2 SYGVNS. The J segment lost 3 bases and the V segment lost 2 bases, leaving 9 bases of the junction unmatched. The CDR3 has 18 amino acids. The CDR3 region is CASSEPKRTSGGKETQYF. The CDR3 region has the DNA TGTGCCAGCAGTGAACCTAAAAGGACTAGCGGGGGTAAAGAGACCCAGTACTTC.

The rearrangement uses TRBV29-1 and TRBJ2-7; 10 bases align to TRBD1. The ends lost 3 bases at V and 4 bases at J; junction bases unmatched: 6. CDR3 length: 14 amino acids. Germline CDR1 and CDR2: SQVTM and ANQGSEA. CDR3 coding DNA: TGCAGCGTTGAGGAAGGGGACAGGGGATACGAGCAGTACTTC. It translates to CSVEEGDRGYEQYF.

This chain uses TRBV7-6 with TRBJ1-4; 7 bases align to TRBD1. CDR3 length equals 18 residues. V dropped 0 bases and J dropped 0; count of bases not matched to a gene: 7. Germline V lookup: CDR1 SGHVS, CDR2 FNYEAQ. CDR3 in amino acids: CASSLAHRGASTNEKLFF. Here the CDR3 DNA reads TGTGCCAGCAGCTTAGCCCACAGGGGAGCATCAACTAATGAAAAACTGTTTTTT.

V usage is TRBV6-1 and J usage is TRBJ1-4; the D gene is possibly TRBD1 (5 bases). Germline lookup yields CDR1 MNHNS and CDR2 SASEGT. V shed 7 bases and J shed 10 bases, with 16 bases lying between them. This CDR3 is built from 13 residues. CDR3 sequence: CASTLGGFAKLFF. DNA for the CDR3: TGTGCCAGCACCTTGGGGGGGTTTGCAAAACTGTTTTTT.

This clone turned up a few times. The CDR3 protein is CASSEEGEGYTF. For the CDR3, the DNA is TGCGCCAGCAGCGAAGAGGGGGAAGGCTACACCTTC. The chain couples TRBV5-1 to TRBJ1-2; maybe TRBD1 (6 bases). Trimming left V 4 bases short and J 8 bases short, with 12 bases between. Germline lookup yields CDR1 SGHRS and CDR2 YFSETQ. The CDR3 runs to 12 residues.

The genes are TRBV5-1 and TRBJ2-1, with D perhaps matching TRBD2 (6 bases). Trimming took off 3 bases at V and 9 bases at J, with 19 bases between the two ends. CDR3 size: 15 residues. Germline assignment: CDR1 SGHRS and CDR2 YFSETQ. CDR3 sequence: CASSSLANSKSEQFF. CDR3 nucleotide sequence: TGCGCCAGCAGCTCTCTAGCGAATTCTAAGAGTGAGCAGTTCTTC.

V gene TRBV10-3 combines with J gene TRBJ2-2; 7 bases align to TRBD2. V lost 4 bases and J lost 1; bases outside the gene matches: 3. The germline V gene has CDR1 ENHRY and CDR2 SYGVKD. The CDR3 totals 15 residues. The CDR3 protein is CAISAASGNTGELFF. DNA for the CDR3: TGTGCCATCAGTGCGGCTAGCGGGAACACCGGGGAGCTGTTTTTT.

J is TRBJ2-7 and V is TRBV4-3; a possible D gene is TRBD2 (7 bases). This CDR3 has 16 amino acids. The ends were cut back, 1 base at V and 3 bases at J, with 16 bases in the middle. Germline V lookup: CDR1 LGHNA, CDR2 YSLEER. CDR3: CASSQGQAGAGYEQYF. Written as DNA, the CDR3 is TGCGCCAGCAGCCAAGGTCAGGCGGGGGCAGGCTACGAGCAGTACTTC.

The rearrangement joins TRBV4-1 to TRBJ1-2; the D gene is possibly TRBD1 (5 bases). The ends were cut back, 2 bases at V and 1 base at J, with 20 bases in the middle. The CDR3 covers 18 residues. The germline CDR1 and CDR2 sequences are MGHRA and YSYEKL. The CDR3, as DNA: TGCGCCAGCAGCCAACCTCGCTCGGGACTACGTATTAACTATGGCTACACCTTC. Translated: CASSQPRSGLRINYGYTF.